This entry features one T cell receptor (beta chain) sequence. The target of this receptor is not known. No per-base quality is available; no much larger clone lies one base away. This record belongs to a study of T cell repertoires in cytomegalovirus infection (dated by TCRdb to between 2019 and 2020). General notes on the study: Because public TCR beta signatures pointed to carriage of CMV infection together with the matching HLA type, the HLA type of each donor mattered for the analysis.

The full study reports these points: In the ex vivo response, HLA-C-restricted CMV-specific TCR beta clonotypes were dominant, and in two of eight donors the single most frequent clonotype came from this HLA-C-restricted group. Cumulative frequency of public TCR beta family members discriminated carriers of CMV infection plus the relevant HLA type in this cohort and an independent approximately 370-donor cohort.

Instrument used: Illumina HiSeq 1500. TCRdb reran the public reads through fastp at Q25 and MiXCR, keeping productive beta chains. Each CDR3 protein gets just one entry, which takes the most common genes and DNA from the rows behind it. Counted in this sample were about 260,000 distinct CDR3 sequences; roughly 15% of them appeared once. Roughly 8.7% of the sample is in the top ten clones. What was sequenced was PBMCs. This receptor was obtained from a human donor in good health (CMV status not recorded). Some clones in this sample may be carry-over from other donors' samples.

The CDR3 region reads CASRDRLKIYGYTF. The nucleotides are TGTGCCAGCCGGGACAGATTAAAAATCTATGGCTACACCTTC. This chain joins TRBV19 to TRBJ1-2; 7 middle bases align to TRBD1. Trimming takes 9 bases off V and 4 bases off J; junction bases not matched to a gene: 11. The CDR3 has 14 amino acids, counting the end cysteine and phenylalanine. Just CDR3 DNA is preserved here, 42 bases in frame from base 1. In the germline V gene (reference sequence), CDR1 corresponds to LNHDA and CDR2 to SQIVND.